These 24 T cell receptor beta chains were sequenced from one sample in a study of blood T cell repertoires in COVID-19. Sequencing was performed with immunoSEQ multiplex PCR; in TCRdb, only in-frame clones are kept and a portion is missing. The profile shows 300,000 to 450,000 clones, roughly nine tenths of them singletons. What was sequenced was PBMCs or T cells enriched from blood (not recorded which). Receptors were obtained from a young man who had recovered from COVID-19.

This chain connects TRBV18 to TRBJ2-1; TRBD2 matches at 8 bases. Unmatched junction bases numbered 12, after V lost 0 bases and J lost 5 bases. The CDR3 runs to 18 residues. Looked up from germline, CDR1 is KGHSH and CDR2 is LQKENI. The CDR3 spells CASSPPRTGTRIHNEQFF. In DNA, the CDR3 is TGTGCCAGCTCACCACCTAGGACCGGGACTAGGATCCACAATGAGCAGTTCTTC.

CDR3 coding DNA: TGCGCCAGCAGCTTGAATGGCGGGACAGAAGAGACCCAGTACTTC. Translation: CASSLNGGTEETQYF. The chain links TRBV5-1 to TRBJ2-5, with D possibly being TRBD1 (7 bases). Per germline, CDR1 SGHRS and CDR2 YFSETQ. Trimming took 1 base from V and 3 from J, leaving 13 bases between them. CDR3 length: 15 residues.

The chain joins TRBV28 to TRBJ1-5; 10 bases map to TRBD1. CDR1 and CDR2 from the germline V gene are MDHEN and SYDVKM. The CDR3 extends over 18 amino acids. V lost 0 bases to trimming and J lost 5 bases; unmatched junction nucleotides: 10. The CDR3 region is CASSLWGPSTGGHQPQHF. Here the CDR3 DNA reads TGTGCCAGCAGTTTATGGGGGCCCTCGACAGGGGGCCATCAGCCCCAGCATTTT.

The table lists this clone with a count of one. The genes are TRBV18 and TRBJ1-3, with D possibly matching TRBD1 (6 bases). The CDR3 is 15 amino acids. V was clipped by 6 bases and J by 3 bases, with 15 bases between them. CDR1 is KGHSH and CDR2 is LQKENI in the germline V gene. The CDR3 sequence: CASSRGQKNGNTIYF. The CDR3 DNA reads TGTGCCAGCTCTCGTGGACAGAAAAATGGAAACACCATATATTTT.

J is TRBJ2-7 and V is TRBV19; perhaps TRBD2 as D (5 bases). Per the germline V gene, CDR1 is LNHDA and CDR2 is SQIVND (reference sequence). The CDR3 runs 13 residues. Trimming cost V 5 bases and J 3 bases, with 11 bases left between them. The CDR3 sequence: CASSQGRGYEQYF. For the CDR3, the DNA is TGTGCCAGTAGTCAAGGACGGGGCTACGAGCAGTACTTC.

The chain carries TRBV27 and TRBJ2-3; TRBD1 matches 12 bases. Germline V gene data show CDR1 as MNHEY and CDR2 as SMNVEV (reference sequence). This CDR3 comprises 16 residues. The V gene end was trimmed by 5 bases and the J gene end by 4 bases; junction bases not matched to a gene: 7. CDR3: CASSDGTGGISDTQYF. The CDR3 DNA follows: TGTGCCAGCAGTGATGGGACAGGGGGCATATCAGATACGCAGTATTTT.

The chain couples TRBV30 to TRBJ1-5; tentative D call: TRBD1 (5 bases). V was trimmed by 3 bases and J by 7 bases, leaving 10 bases between them. Looked up from germline, CDR1 is GTSNPN and CDR2 is SVGIG (reference sequence). This CDR3 is 12 amino acids long. The CDR3, as DNA: TGTGCCTGGAGCCCGGGGGAACAGCCCCAGCATTTT. Protein: CAWSPGEQPQHF.

This clone was found once. The CDR3 nucleotides are TGTGCCAGCAGCATCCAGCGGGAGGGCCCTCAGGAAGAGCAGTTCTTC. Translating gives CASSIQREGPQEEQFF. The chain links TRBV9 to TRBJ2-1, with 10 bases that match TRBD2. The trim removed 4 bases at V and 10 bases at J, leaving 14 bases unmatched. The CDR3 totals 16 residues. Germline V lookup: CDR1 SGDLS, CDR2 YYNGEE.

This clone was counted a single time. The V gene is TRBV21-1, the J gene TRBJ2-7; the D call in the table, TRBD2, was not verified against the DNA. TRBV21-1 has pseudogene status. This CDR3 contains 17 residues. CDR3 amino acids: CASSKVRGAGGTYEQYF. CDR3 nucleotides: TGTGCCAGCAGCAAAGTAAGGGGAGCGGGGGGGACCTACGAGCAGTACTTC.

V is TRBV9 and J is TRBJ2-1; D unclear. The CDR3 runs 11 residues. Germline V lookup: CDR1 SGDLS, CDR2 YYNGEE. Trimming shortened V by 3 bases and J by 10 bases, and 8 bases separated the two germline ends. CDR3 bases: TGTGCCAGCAGCGCTCGGCGGGAGCAGTTCTTC. Encoded protein: CASSARREQFF.

This clone occurred a few times. V gene TRBV5-8 combines with J gene TRBJ2-3; no clear D. This CDR3 contains 14 residues. V was cut by 2 bases and J by 6 bases, with 13 bases left in between. The germline V gene encodes CDR1 SGHTS and CDR2 YDEGEE. DNA for the CDR3: TGTGCCAGCAGCTTCGATCGTGGAGCGGATACGCAGTATTTT. This encodes CASSFDRGADTQYF.

This chain links TRBV19 with TRBJ2-1, with 9 positions matching TRBD2. V shed 5 bases, J shed 6 bases, and the junction held 5 bases outside the gene matches. CDR3 length: 14 amino acids. Per germline, CDR1 LNHDA and CDR2 SQIVND (reference sequence). The CDR3 sequence: CASSVLAGSNEQFF. In DNA, the CDR3 is TGTGCCAGTAGTGTCCTAGCGGGAAGCAATGAGCAGTTCTTC.

This chain joins TRBV3-1 (or the pseudogene TRBV3-2) and TRBJ1-2; no clear D gene. The CDR3 extends over 16 amino acids. The germline CDR1 and CDR2 sequences are LGHDT and YNNKEL (reference sequence). The V end was cut by 1 base, the J end by 5 bases, with 17 bases between. The CDR3 DNA sequence: TGTGCCAGCAGCCAAGCGGGTCCACCTACCCCGTATGGCTACACCTTC. Amino acid sequence: CASSQAGPPTPYGYTF.

This sequence joins TRBV5-1 and TRBJ2-7; 7 nucleotides align to TRBD1. CDR3 size: 14 residues. Germline CDR1 SGHRS, CDR2 YFSETQ. J gave up 5 bases and V 4 bases, and 9 bases lay outside the gene matches. The CDR3 reads CASSHRQGSDEQYF. In DNA form, the CDR3 reads TGCGCCAGCAGCCATAGACAGGGTTCGGACGAGCAGTACTTC.

This clone was seen more than once but under ten times. The chain is built from TRBV21-1 and TRBJ1-4; TRBD1, as called in the table, went unchecked against the DNA. TRBV21-1 counts as a pseudogene. The CDR3 is 17 residues long. The CDR3 DNA reads as TGTGCCAGCGACGACTCCCCAACCAGGGGAACTAATGAAAAACTGTTTTTT. It yields the protein CASDDSPTRGTNEKLFF.

The chain couples TRBV20-1 to TRBJ1-2; a possible D gene is TRBD1 (5 bases). The CDR3 runs 13 residues. Trimming removed 3 bases at V and 2 bases at J, with 10 bases between. Germline values: CDR1 DFQATT, CDR2 SNEGSKA (reference sequence). The chain's CDR3 is CSASLGGNYGYTF. CDR3 DNA sequence: TGCAGTGCTAGTCTGGGGGGAAACTATGGCTACACCTTC.

The V gene is TRBV19, the J gene TRBJ1-1; 10 bases align to TRBD1. Germline loops: CDR1 LNHDA, CDR2 SQIVND (reference sequence). The CDR3 covers 15 residues. Germline trimming cut 10 bases from V and 4 bases from J; bases unmatched to any gene: 12. The CDR3 sequence: CATKTGGSFGTEAFF. CDR3 DNA sequence: TGTGCCACCAAGACAGGGGGCTCTTTTGGCACTGAAGCTTTCTTT.

The chain recombines TRBV15 with TRBJ2-7; D gene ambiguous. V lost 0 bases and J lost 6, with 9 bases in between. From germline, CDR1 is LNHNV and CDR2 YYDKDF (reference sequence). This CDR3 comprises 13 residues. The CDR3 loop is CATSRDVLSEQYF. CDR3 nucleotides: TGTGCCACCAGCAGAGACGTGTTGAGCGAGCAGTACTTC.

In DNA, the CDR3 is TGTGCCAGCAGTTCTAGCGGACTAGCCCAAGAGACCCAGTACTTC. The encoded protein is CASSSSGLAQETQYF. J is TRBJ2-5 and V is TRBV28; 8 bases fit TRBD2. J was trimmed by 1 base and V by 4 bases; bases with no gene match: 5. The CDR3 covers 15 residues. The germline CDR1 and CDR2 sequences are MDHEN and SYDVKM. Complete variable domain (other parts from reference TRBV28 and TRBJ2-5): DVKVTQSSRYLVKRTGEKVFLECVQDMDHENMFWYRQDPGLGLRLIYFSYDVKMKEKGDIPEGYSVSREKKERFSLILESASTNQTSMYLCASSSSGLAQETQYFGPGTRLLVL.

The chain combines TRBV21-1 with TRBJ1-5; TRBD1 was called by the table and not checked on the DNA. TRBV21-1 is a listed pseudogene. The CDR3 has 15 residues. The CDR3: CASSAYRVIDQPQHF. For the CDR3, the DNA is TGTGCCAGCAGCGCCTACAGGGTGATCGATCAGCCCCAGCATTTT.

The chain links TRBV9 to TRBJ2-6; maybe TRBD2 (5 bases). V gave up 4 bases and J gave up 4 bases, with 12 bases separating them. Germline V CDR1 and CDR2: SGDLS, YYNGEE. This CDR3 contains 15 residues. CDR3 sequence reads: CASSREGSGANVLTF. In DNA form, the CDR3 reads TGTGCCAGCAGCAGAGAGGGTTCCGGGGCCAACGTCCTGACTTTC.

There are a few counts of this clone. The genes are TRBV19 and TRBJ2-1; the match to TRBD2 covers 8 bases. The CDR3 consists of 14 residues. The germline CDR1 and CDR2 sequences are LNHDA and SQIVND (reference sequence). V shed 10 bases and J 5 bases; nucleotides not matched to a gene: 10. CDR3 region: CATKTSETHNEQFF. The DNA for the CDR3 is TGTGCCACCAAGACTAGCGAGACCCACAATGAGCAGTTCTTC.

The chain uses TRBV25-1 and TRBJ1-1, with a tentative D call TRBD1 (6 bases). Trimming shortened V by 6 bases and J by 3 bases, and 11 bases separated the two germline ends. Per germline, CDR1 MGHDK and CDR2 SYGVNS. CDR3 length: 13 amino acids. CDR3 sequence (DNA): TGTGCCAGCAGGCTGGACAGCTACACTGAAGCTTTCTTT. Translation: CASRLDSYTEAFF.

The chain has TRBV19 and TRBJ1-5; the D gene is possibly TRBD1 (5 bases). The V gene's germline CDR1 is LNHDA and CDR2 SQIVND (reference sequence). V lost 7 bases, J lost 0 bases, and 13 bases lay in between. This CDR3 has 15 amino acids. The CDR3 DNA sequence: TGTGCCAGTACCACGACAGCCTCTAGCAATCAGCCCCAGCATTTT. It yields the protein CASTTTASSNQPQHF. The full variable domain, in which reference TRBV19 and TRBJ1-5 provide the parts outside the CDR3, is DGGITQSPKYLFRKEGQNVTLSCEQNLNHDAMYWYRQDPGQGLRLIYYSQIVNDFQKGDIAEGYSVSREKKESFPLTVTSAQKNPTAFYLCASTTTASSNQPQHFGDGTRLSIL.